The 3 T cell receptor beta chains below were found in one sample sequenced in a study of early T cells in non-severe SARS-CoV-2 infection. TCRdb itself ran the 5' RACE reads through MiXCR, one entry per CDR3 protein. The sample has approximately 49,000 distinct CDR3 sequences, roughly 10% seen once. Sequencing was carried out using whole blood. The receptors originated from an adult who was a healthcare worker with PCR-confirmed SARS-CoV-2 infection or an uninfected control (not recorded which).

This clonotype was picked up many times. The chain is built from TRBV19 and TRBJ1-2, with D unresolved. V was trimmed by 9 bases and J by 4 bases, leaving 21 bases between them. Germline values: CDR1 LNHDA, CDR2 SQIVND (reference sequence). The CDR3 consists of 15 residues. CDR3 bases: TGTGCCAGCGTCGTAACGGCAGAACTACTCTATGGCTACACCTTC. Translating gives CASVVTAELLYGYTF.

For this clonotype: Given the absence of the conserved phenylalanine or tryptophan at the CDR3 end, a read error is likely. The chain employs TRBV20-1 and TRBJ2-7, with D uncertain. Between the trimmed V and J ends, which lost 3 bases and 6 bases, there was a span of 12 bases. The CDR3 is made up of 12 amino acids. Germline lookup yields CDR1 DFQATT and CDR2 SNEGSKA (reference sequence). The CDR3 coding sequence is TGCAGTGCTAGTAGACCCGGCGGCGAGCAGTACTTG. Protein sequence: CSASRPGGEQYL.

This clonotype was detected ten times or more. V gene TRBV20-1 combines with J gene TRBJ1-3; TRBD1 matches 7 bases. Germline CDR1 DFQATT, CDR2 SNEGSKA (reference sequence). The CDR3 length is 14 residues. The ends lost 6 bases at V and 4 bases at J; junction bases unmatched: 9. CDR3 amino acids: CSATTGSFGNTIYF. CDR3 DNA sequence: TGCAGTGCCACGACAGGGTCGTTCGGAAACACCATATATTTT.